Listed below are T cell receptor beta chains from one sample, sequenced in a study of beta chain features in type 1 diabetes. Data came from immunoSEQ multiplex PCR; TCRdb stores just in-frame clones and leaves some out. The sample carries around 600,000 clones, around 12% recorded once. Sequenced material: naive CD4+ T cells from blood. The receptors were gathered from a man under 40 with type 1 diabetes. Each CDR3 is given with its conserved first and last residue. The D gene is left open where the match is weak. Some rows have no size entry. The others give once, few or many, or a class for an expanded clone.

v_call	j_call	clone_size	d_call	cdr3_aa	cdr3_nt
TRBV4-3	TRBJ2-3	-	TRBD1	CASSRTGTGGDTQYF	TGCGCCAGCAGCCGAACCGGGACAGGGGGGGATACGCAGTATTTT
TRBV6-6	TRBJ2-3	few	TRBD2	CASRTSGGGTDTQYF	TGTGCCAGCAGGACTAGCGGGGGTGGCACAGATACGCAGTATTTT
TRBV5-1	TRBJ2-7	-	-	CASSLRLDYEQYF	TGCGCCAGCAGCTTACGACTAGACTACGAGCAGTACTTC
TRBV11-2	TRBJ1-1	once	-	CASSPRIDTEAFF	TGTGCCAGCAGCCCTAGGATAGACACTGAAGCTTTCTTT
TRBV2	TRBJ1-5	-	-	CASSPGNQPQHF	TGTGCCAGCAGCCCGGGCAATCAGCCCCAGCATTTT
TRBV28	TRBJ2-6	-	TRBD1	CASSPTGAGANVLTF	TGTGCCAGCAGCCCGACAGGGGCTGGGGCCAACGTCCTGACTTTC
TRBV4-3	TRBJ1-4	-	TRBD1	CASSQDGGTDEKLFF	TGCGCCAGCAGCCAAGATGGGGGGACAGATGAAAAACTGTTTTTT
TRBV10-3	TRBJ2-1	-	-	CAISRDSEQFF	TGTGCCATCAGTCGGGATTCTGAGCAGTTCTTC
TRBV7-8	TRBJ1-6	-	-	CASGTPLHF	TGTGCCAGTGGGACACCCCTCCACTTT
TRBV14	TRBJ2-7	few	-	CASSHWTVAYEQYF	TGTGCCAGCAGCCATTGGACAGTTGCCTACGAGCAGTACTTC
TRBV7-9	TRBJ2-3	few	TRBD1	CASSSRQGVWADTQYF	TGTGCCAGCAGCTCCCGACAGGGAGTGTGGGCAGATACGCAGTATTTT
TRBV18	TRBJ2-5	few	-	CASSSLQAGQETQYF	TGTGCCAGCTCATCCTTACAGGCAGGCCAAGAGACCCAGTACTTC
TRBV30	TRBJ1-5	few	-	CAWGLARVNQPQHF	TGTGCCTGGGGCCTCGCACGGGTTAATCAGCCCCAGCATTTT
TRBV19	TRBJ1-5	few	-	CASKRQDNQPQHF	TGTGCCAGTAAGAGACAGGACAATCAGCCCCAGCATTTT
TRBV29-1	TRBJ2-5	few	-	CSVVGQYQETQYF	TGCAGCGTTGTCGGGCAGTACCAAGAGACCCAGTACTTC
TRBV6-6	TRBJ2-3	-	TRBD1	CASRPGTGVPDTQYF	TGTGCCAGCAGACCCGGGACAGGGGTCCCAGATACGCAGTATTTT
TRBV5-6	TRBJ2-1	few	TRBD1	CASGQGASNEQFF	TGTGCCAGCGGACAGGGGGCCAGTAATGAGCAGTTCTTC
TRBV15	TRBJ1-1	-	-	CATSSSRDTEAFF	TGTGCCACCAGCAGCAGCCGGGACACAGAAGCTTTCTTT
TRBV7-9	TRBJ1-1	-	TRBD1	CASSLAGQSTEAFF	TGTGCCAGCAGCTTGGCGGGACAGAGCACTGAAGCTTTCTTT
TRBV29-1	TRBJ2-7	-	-	CSVGAGTTYEQYF	TGCAGCGTTGGGGCGGGTACCACCTACGAGCAGTACTTC
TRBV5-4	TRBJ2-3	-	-	CASSPLFGVSTDTQYF	TGTGCCAGCAGCCCCTTATTCGGCGTTAGCACAGATACGCAGTATTTT
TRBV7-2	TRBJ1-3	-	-	CASSLGDTICF	TGTGCCAGCAGCTTAGGGGACACCATATGTTTT
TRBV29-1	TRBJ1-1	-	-	CSVSNVRNTEAFF	TGCAGCGTTTCCAATGTGAGGAACACTGAAGCTTTCTTT
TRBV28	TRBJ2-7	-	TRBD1	CASHTGAFSEQYF	TGTGCCAGCCACACAGGGGCCTTCTCCGAGCAGTACTTC
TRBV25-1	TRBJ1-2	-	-	CASSEYHSKDYTF	TGTGCCAGCAGTGAATATCACAGTAAGGACTACACCTTC
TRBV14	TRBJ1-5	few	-	CASSQGQYQPQHF	TGTGCCAGCAGCCAGGGCCAATATCAGCCCCAGCATTTT
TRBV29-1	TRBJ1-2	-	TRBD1	CSVELSGTGGGYTF	TGCAGCGTTGAACTTTCCGGGACAGGTGGCGGCTACACCTTC
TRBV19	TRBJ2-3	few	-	CASTGGRTDTQYF	TGTGCCTCGACAGGTGGGCGTACAGATACGCAGTATTTT
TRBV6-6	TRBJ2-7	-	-	CASSYRGTNFEQYF	TGTGCCAGCAGTTACCGGGGGACGAACTTCGAGCAGTACTTC
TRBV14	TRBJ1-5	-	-	CASSQERDFYSNQPQHF	TGTGCCAGCAGCCAAGAAAGGGACTTCTATAGCAATCAGCCCCAGCATTTT
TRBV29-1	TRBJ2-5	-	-	CSVDLVSETQYF	TGCAGCGTCGACCTAGTTTCAGAGACCCAGTACTTC
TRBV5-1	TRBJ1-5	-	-	CASSFRRKDSNQPQHF	TGCGCCAGCAGCTTCAGAAGAAAGGATAGCAATCAGCCCCAGCATTTT
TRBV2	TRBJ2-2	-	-	CASSWPGRSGELFF	TGTGCCAGCAGTTGGCCAGGACGATCCGGGGAGCTGTTTTTT
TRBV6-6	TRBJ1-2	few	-	CASSYGQGEGYTF	TGTGCCAGCAGTTACGGGCAGGGAGAAGGCTACACCTTC
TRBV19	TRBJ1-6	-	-	CASSIDGSSYNSPLHF	TGTGCCAGTAGTATTGACGGAAGCTCCTATAATTCACCCCTCCACTTT
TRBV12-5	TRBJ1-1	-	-	CASLKGVRNTEAFF	TGTGCTAGTTTAAAAGGGGTTCGGAACACTGAAGCTTTCTTT
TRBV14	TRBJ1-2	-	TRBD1	CASSQSFGQASGYTF	TGTGCCAGCAGCCAATCTTTCGGACAGGCCTCTGGCTACACCTTC
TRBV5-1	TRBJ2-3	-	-	CASSTYYTQYF	TGCGCCAGCAGCACCTACTATACGCAGTATTTT
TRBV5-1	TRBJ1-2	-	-	CASSSFSSGTNYGYTF	TGCGCCAGCAGCTCCTTCTCCTCCGGGACAAACTATGGCTACACCTTC
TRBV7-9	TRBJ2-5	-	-	CAADPGNQETQYF	TGTGCCGCCGACCCAGGGAACCAAGAGACCCAGTACTTC
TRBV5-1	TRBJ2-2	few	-	CASSLAGVDTGELFF	TGCGCCAGCAGCTTGGCTGGGGTGGACACCGGGGAGCTGTTTTTT
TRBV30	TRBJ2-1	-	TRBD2	CAWSVRLAGASNSYNEQFF	TGTGCCTGGAGTGTACGACTAGCGGGGGCCTCGAACTCCTACAATGAGCAGTTCTTC
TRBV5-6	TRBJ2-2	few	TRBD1	CASSQTGDIAGELFF	TGTGCCAGCAGCCAAACAGGGGATATAGCCGGGGAGCTGTTTTTT
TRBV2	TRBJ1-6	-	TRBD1	CAGRTGNYSPLHF	TGTGCCGGTCGGACAGGGAACTATTCACCCCTCCACTTT
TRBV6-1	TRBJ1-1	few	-	CASSVTGFLMRNTEAFF	TGTGCCAGCAGTGTTACAGGGTTCCTTATGCGGAACACTGAAGCTTTCTTT
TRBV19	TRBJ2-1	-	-	CASSKGLYNEQFF	TGTGCCAGTAGTAAGGGCTTGTACAATGAGCAGTTCTTC
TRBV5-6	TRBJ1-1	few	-	CASSRRTRAEAFF	TGTGCCAGCAGCCGAAGGACACGGGCTGAAGCTTTCTTT
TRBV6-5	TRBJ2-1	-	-	CASSPQRATYNEQFF	TGTGCCAGCAGTCCTCAGCGGGCCACGTACAATGAGCAGTTCTTC
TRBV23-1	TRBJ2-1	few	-	CASSQQGTDPNEQFF	TGCGCCAGCAGTCAACAGGGGACCGACCCCAATGAGCAGTTCTTC
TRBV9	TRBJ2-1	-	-	CASSGGQGGGDEQFF	TGTGCCAGCAGCGGCGGGCAGGGGGGAGGCGATGAGCAGTTCTTC
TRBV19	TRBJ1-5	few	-	CASTSGGLAQPQHF	TGTGCCAGTACCTCGGGGGGGCTAGCTCAGCCCCAGCATTTT
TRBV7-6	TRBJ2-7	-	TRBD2	CASSLSSGGPLSYEQYF	TGTGCCAGCAGCTTATCTAGCGGGGGGCCCCTTTCCTACGAGCAGTACTTC
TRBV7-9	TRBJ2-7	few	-	CASSQAGIEQYF	TGTGCCAGCAGTCAGGCGGGGATCGAGCAGTACTTC
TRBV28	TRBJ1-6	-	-	CASITPLNSPLHF	TGTGCCAGCATTACCCCCCTTAATTCACCCCTCCACTTT
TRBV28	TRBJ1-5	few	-	CATRLSLGNQPQHF	TGTGCCACCCGTCTAAGCTTGGGCAATCAGCCCCAGCATTTT
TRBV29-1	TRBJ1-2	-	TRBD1	CSVWGQGRGYTF	TGCAGCGTTTGGGGACAGGGTCGCGGCTACACCTTC
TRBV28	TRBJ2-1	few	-	CASSLSTGTYNEQFF	TGTGCCAGCAGTTTAAGTACAGGGACCTACAATGAGCAGTTCTTC